This T cell receptor (beta chain) was recorded in a study of T cells in Graves' hyperthyroidism and ophthalmopathy. Authors of the study amplified TCR beta CDR3 regions from RNA transcripts. First-round RT-PCR with HTBI primers amplified the TCR CDR3 region. Using its own MiXCR run on the multiplex PCR reads, TCRdb lists one record per CDR3 protein. Of more than 350,000 distinct CDR3 sequences in the sample, 15% were seen once. Comments on this clonotype: Antigen specificity is unknown.

General study results and limits: Blood samples included most of the expanded thyroid clonotypes exceeding 0.001. A 13 V-J signature model discriminated ophthalmopathy versus stable hyperthyroidism.

CDR3 length: 15 amino acids. V lost 7 bases, J lost 10 bases, and 13 bases stayed unmatched. Germline CDR1 and CDR2: LNHDA and SQIVND (reference sequence). Ophthalmopathy patients had Clinical Activity Score at least 3, NOSPECS grade at least 4, duration under 3 months. The sequence was obtained from a woman aged 55-69 years with Graves' ophthalmopathy. The sequenced sample was blood. This chain joins TRBV19 and TRBJ2-1, with TRBD2 matching over 10 bases. The CDR3 coding sequence is TGTGCCAGTACCTATGAGTCCCCTAGCGGGAGCGAGCAGTTCTTC. It translates to CASTYESPSGSEQFF.